A selection of T cell receptor beta chains follows, all from one sample in a study of blood T cell repertoires in COVID-19. TCRdb's copy holds only in-frame clones and misses some; the assay was immunoSEQ multiplex PCR. The sample lists some 70,000 clones; more than 70% were seen once. Sequencing was done on a sample of peripheral blood. Receptors originate from a man aged 50 to 59 with COVID-19, enrolled during active disease. CDR3s include the opening cysteine and the closing phenylalanine or tryptophan. D genes are given only for firm matches. Where a row states a size, it is once, few, many or the class of an expanded clone; other rows omit it.

len	v_gene	j_gene	d_gene	abundance	CDR3nt	CDR3aa
17	TRBV4-3	TRBJ2-3	TRBD2	-	TGCGCCAGCAGCCAAGACGTAGCGGGAGGCCAAGTAGATACGCAGTATTTT	CASSQDVAGGQVDTQYF
12	TRBV7-8	TRBJ2-5	-	-	TGTGCCAGCAGCCCCCGGGGGGAGACCCAGTACTTC	CASSPRGETQYF
14	TRBV2	TRBJ1-5	-	-	TGTGCCAGCAGTGTCCAGGGGAGCGAACAGCCCCAGCATTTT	CASSVQGSEQPQHF
17	TRBV28	TRBJ2-3	-	-	TGTGCCAGCAGCCTCCCTTCGACTATCACTAGCACAGATACGCAGTATTTT	CASSLPSTITSTDTQYF
13	TRBV30	TRBJ2-1	TRBD2	-	TGTGCCTGCAGGACTAGCGGCTACAATGAGCAGTTCTTC	CACRTSGYNEQFF
14	TRBV25-1	TRBJ1-5	-	-	TGTGCCAGCAGTGAATCGCAGCGGGCCCAGCCCCAGCATTTT	CASSESQRAQPQHF
17	TRBV5-1	TRBJ2-5	TRBD1	-	TGCGCCAGCAGCTTGGCGAGGGGGACAGGGTACCAAGAGACCCAGTACTTC	CASSLARGTGYQETQYF
15	TRBV28	TRBJ2-7	TRBD2	-	TGTGCCAGCAGCCCTCCTCTGGGCGGGAGTTACGAGCAGTACTTC	CASSPPLGGSYEQYF
15	TRBV4-1	TRBJ2-1	TRBD2	-	TGCGCCAGCAGCCAGGCGGGACTAGAATACAATGAGCAGTTCTTC	CASSQAGLEYNEQFF
17	TRBV28	TRBJ2-7	TRBD2	-	TGTGCCAGCAGTTTTGGTCGGACTAGCGGGACCCTCTACGAGCAGTACTTC	CASSFGRTSGTLYEQYF
14	TRBV30	TRBJ2-7	TRBD1	-	TGTGCCTGGAGCGCAGGGACAGGGATCCACGAGCAGTACTTC	CAWSAGTGIHEQYF
16	TRBV19	TRBJ1-1	TRBD1	once	TGTGCCAGTAGACCCGATAGGACAGGCCGTGGCACTGAAGCTTTCTTT	CASRPDRTGRGTEAFF
16	TRBV6-2/TRBV6-3	TRBJ2-7	TRBD1	-	TGTGCCAGCAGCCCGTCGGGGACAGTGAGCTCCTACGAGCAGTACTTC	CASSPSGTVSSYEQYF
15	TRBV19	TRBJ1-5	TRBD1	-	TGTGCCAGTACCCCGACAGGGGCCCCCAATCAGCCCCAGCATTTT	CASTPTGAPNQPQHF
15	TRBV7-9	TRBJ2-2	-	-	TGTGCCAGCAGCTCTAACCCCGATCCGGGGAAGGAGCTGTTTTTT	CASSSNPDPGKELFF
15	TRBV5-1	TRBJ2-2	-	many	TGCGCCAGCAGCTCCTCTCTTTCGAACACCGGGGAGCTGTTTTTT	CASSSSLSNTGELFF
13	TRBV18	TRBJ2-7	-	-	TGTGCCAGCTCACCCGGGAACTCCTACGAGCAGTACTTC	CASSPGNSYEQYF
13	TRBV5-1	TRBJ2-1	-	-	TGCGCCAGCAGCTCCCAGGGTTACAATGAGCAGTTCTTC	CASSSQGYNEQFF
18	TRBV19	TRBJ1-1	TRBD1	-	TGTGCCAGTAGGAGGGGGCCGGGACAGGGGGTCATGAACACTGAAGCTTTCTTT	CASRRGPGQGVMNTEAFF
15	TRBV6-5	TRBJ2-7	TRBD1	-	TGTGCCAGCAGTCGGCCGGGACAGGGCATCTACGAGCAGTACTTC	CASSRPGQGIYEQYF
11	TRBV20-1	TRBJ2-1	TRBD2	-	TGCAGTGCTGGGGTACTAGCGGACTCGATCTTC	CSAGVLADSIF
17	TRBV7-2	TRBJ2-3	TRBD2	few	TGTGCCAGCAGCTTAGAGGGTCGCGGGAGTGGCAGGGATACGCAGTATTTT	CASSLEGRGSGRDTQYF
14	TRBV11-2	TRBJ2-1	-	-	TGTGCCAGCAGCTTAGGTTTAGCTGGCAATGAGCAGTTCTTC	CASSLGLAGNEQFF
17	TRBV7-9	TRBJ2-6	TRBD1	-	TGTGCCAGCAGCTTAGGGACAGGGGATTCTGGGGCCAACGTCCTGACTTTC	CASSLGTGDSGANVLTF
16	TRBV5-1	TRBJ2-2	TRBD2	-	TGCGCCAGCAGCCTAAAAGCGGGAGGAGTCACCGGGGAGCTGTTTTTT	CASSLKAGGVTGELFF
15	TRBV20-1	TRBJ1-4	TRBD1	-	TGCAGTGCTAGTTCCGACAGGGGGCCTAATGAAAAACTGTTTTTT	CSASSDRGPNEKLFF
12	TRBV10-3	TRBJ2-5	TRBD1	-	TGTGCCAGCAGGGGGCCAGGGGAGACCCAGTACTTC	CASRGPGETQYF
18	TRBV7-2	TRBJ1-5	TRBD1	-	TGTGCCAGCAGCCCCCGGACAGGGGGGATCGGTAGCAATCAGCCCCAGCATTTT	CASSPRTGGIGSNQPQHF
11	TRBV6-5	TRBJ1-2	TRBD1	-	TGTGCCAGCGGACAGGCCTATGGCTACACCTTC	CASGQAYGYTF
15	TRBV28	TRBJ2-1	TRBD2	-	TGTGCCAGCAGACCTAGCGGGAGAGTCTACAATGAGCAGTTCTTC	CASRPSGRVYNEQFF
15	TRBV18	TRBJ1-5	TRBD1	-	TGTGCCAGCTCACCTGACAGGGGTAGAGATCAGCCCCAGCATTTT	CASSPDRGRDQPQHF
18	TRBV4-1	TRBJ2-2	-	-	TGCGCCAGCAGCCAATTTATTCTCGGCGGCGCGGGGACCGGGGAGCTGTTTTTT	CASSQFILGGAGTGELFF
16	TRBV5-1	TRBJ2-2	-	-	TGCGCCAGCAGCTTGTTCGACTTAGCGAACACCGGGGAGCTGTTTTTT	CASSLFDLANTGELFF
16	TRBV11-1	TRBJ2-2	TRBD2	-	TGTGCCAGCAGCTTAGATGCTAGCGGGATATCCGGGGAGCTGTTTTTT	CASSLDASGISGELFF
14	TRBV6-5	TRBJ2-7	TRBD2	-	TGTGCCAGCAGTTACAGGGGAGGGTCCTACGAGCAGTACTTC	CASSYRGGSYEQYF
15	TRBV3-1/TRBV3-2	TRBJ1-4	-	-	TGTGCCAGCAGTCAGGGGTCTGCAACTAATGAAAAACTGTTTTTT	CASSQGSATNEKLFF
16	TRBV6-2/TRBV6-3	TRBJ2-7	-	-	TGTGCCAGCAGTTACTCACGGGGGATCGGCTCCTACGAGCAGTACTTC	CASSYSRGIGSYEQYF
14	TRBV19	TRBJ1-6	-	-	TGTGCCAGTAGTAGCGACTCAGATAATTCACCCCTCCACTTT	CASSSDSDNSPLHF
17	TRBV2	TRBJ1-4	TRBD1	-	TGTGCCAGCAGTGCGCCGGGACAGGTCGGTTTAGGAGAAAAACTGTTTTTT	CASSAPGQVGLGEKLFF
15	TRBV27	TRBJ2-5	TRBD2	-	TGTGCCAGCAGTCCCTGGACTAGCGGCCAAGAGACCCAGTACTTC	CASSPWTSGQETQYF
16	TRBV6-6	TRBJ2-7	-	-	TGTGCCAGCAGTCGATACCCGACAGCGAGGCCCTACGAGCAGTACTTC	CASSRYPTARPYEQYF
16	TRBV6-1	TRBJ2-7	TRBD2	-	TGTGCCAGCAGTGTTGGAGCGGGAGGTTACTCCTACGAGCAGTACTTC	CASSVGAGGYSYEQYF
14	TRBV21-1	TRBJ2-2	-	-	TGTGCCAGCAGCCCCCCGACAGCTACCGGGGAGCTGTTTTTT	CASSPPTATGELFF
17	TRBV7-8	TRBJ1-4	-	-	TGTGCCAGCAGCTTTCACCCTCCGGGGGGCGCTCGTGAAAAACTGTTTTTT	CASSFHPPGGAREKLFF
18	TRBV28	TRBJ2-6	TRBD1	-	TGTGCCAGCAGTTTATGGGGCCAGGGGGCGCGTGGGGCCAACGTCCTGACTTTC	CASSLWGQGARGANVLTF
15	TRBV19	TRBJ1-1	-	once	TGTGCCAGTAGTATAGTGGTCTTACAGGGCACTGAAGCTTTCTTT	CASSIVVLQGTEAFF
12	TRBV5-1	TRBJ2-3	-	-	TGCGCCAGCAGCTTGGTCGGAGATACGCAGTATTTT	CASSLVGDTQYF
13	TRBV7-7	TRBJ2-5	-	once	TGTGCTAGCAGCTCTAGTCGACCGGAGACCCAGTACTTC	CASSSSRPETQYF
13	TRBV27	TRBJ2-7	-	-	TGTGCCAGCAGAAGACAGGTTGGCTACGAGCAGTACTTC	CASRRQVGYEQYF
14	TRBV5-1	TRBJ2-1	-	-	TGCGCCAGCAGCTTAAATCAGGGGATCAATGAGCAGTTCTTC	CASSLNQGINEQFF
14	TRBV28	TRBJ2-7	-	once	TGTGCCAGCAGTTTTTGGAGGGGTTCCTACGAGCAGTACTTC	CASSFWRGSYEQYF
15	TRBV28	TRBJ2-2	-	-	TGTGCCAGCAGTCCTACAGGGTGGGGGAGCGGGGAGCTGTTTTTT	CASSPTGWGSGELFF
15	TRBV7-3	TRBJ2-2	-	few	TGTGCCAGCAGCTTAGGCAGTACGAACACCGGGGAGCTGTTTTTT	CASSLGSTNTGELFF
19	TRBV5-1	TRBJ2-1	TRBD2	-	TGCGCCAGCAGCCTGACCGGGACTAGCGGGAGTGGGTCCTACAATGAGCAGTTCTTC	CASSLTGTSGSGSYNEQFF
13	TRBV6-6	TRBJ2-7	TRBD1	-	TGTGCCAGCACCCCGGGACAGTCCTACGAGCAGTACTTC	CASTPGQSYEQYF
16	TRBV29-1	TRBJ2-3	TRBD2	-	TGCAGCGTGAGGGGGGGACTAGCGGGCCAAGTAGATACGCAGTATTTT	CSVRGGLAGQVDTQYF
13	TRBV3-1/TRBV3-2	TRBJ1-5	-	-	TGTGCCAGCAGCCCCGACAGGCTCCAGCCCCAGCATTTT	CASSPDRLQPQHF